One and the same sample provided the 7 T cell receptor beta chains below, sequenced in a study of Graves' ophthalmopathy and Graves' hyperthyroidism. Beta-chain TCR CDR3 regions were amplified from RNA transcripts. An initial RT-PCR round employing HTBI primers preceded a second-round multiplex PCR. MiXCR, applied by TCRdb to the multiplex PCR reads, yields one record per CDR3 protein. This table has 200,000 to 300,000 distinct CDR3 sequences, around 50% appearing once. The sequencing sample was made of peripheral blood. Every receptor here comes from an adult man with Graves' ophthalmopathy.

This clonotype was counted only a few times. The V call is TRBV7-9, the J call TRBJ1-1; D ambiguous. CDR3 length: 13 residues. V was shortened by 1 base and J by 3 bases, with 6 bases between the two germline ends. Germline CDR1 and CDR2: SEHNR and FQNEAQ (reference sequence). The CDR3 DNA follows: TGTGCCAGCAGCTTAGTGGTGGACACTGAAGCTTTCTTT. Encoded protein: CASSLVVDTEAFF.

The chain has TRBV20-1 and TRBJ1-5; 8 nucleotides agree with TRBD1. This CDR3 has 15 residues. V was pared by 1 base and J by 7 bases, with 9 bases of the junction left unmatched. Germline CDR1 DFQATT, CDR2 SNEGSKA (reference sequence). The CDR3 region has the DNA TGCAGTGCTAGAGCCTCCCAGGGGGCCTACCAGCCCCAGCATTTT. Translated, it gives CSARASQGAYQPQHF.

In this sample, this clonotype turned up a few times. The chain has TRBV5-4 and TRBJ1-1; D perhaps matches TRBD1 (6 bases). Trimming cost V 4 bases and J 1 base, with 14 bases left between them. Germline V gives CDR1 SGHNT, CDR2 YYREEE (reference sequence). The CDR3 spans 15 residues. The CDR3 DNA sequence: TGTGCCAGCAGCCCCCCTCAGGGACAGAACACTGAAGCTTTCTTT. This sequence encodes CASSPPQGQNTEAFF. The variable domain in full, with the rest retrieved from reference TRBV5-4 and TRBJ1-1, is ETGVTQSPTHLIKTRGQQVTLRCSSQSGHNTVSWYQQALGQGPQFIFQYYREEENGRGNFPPRFSGLQFPNYSSELNVNALELDDSALYLCASSPPQGQNTEAFFGQGTRLTVV.

This clonotype showed up just a few times. V and J are TRBV28 and TRBJ1-5, with D hard to call. The V end lost 5 bases, the J end lost 5 bases, and 7 bases lay between the germline ends. Germline CDR1 and CDR2: MDHEN and SYDVKM. This CDR3 has 12 amino acids. This chain's CDR3 is CASSPQHQPQHF. Here the CDR3 DNA reads TGTGCCAGCAGTCCTCAACATCAGCCCCAGCATTTT.

The chain has TRBV10-3 and TRBJ1-4; TRBD1 is a possible D gene (5 bases). The germline CDR1 and CDR2 sequences are ENHRY and SYGVKD. CDR3 length: 15 residues. The V end was cut by 0 bases, the J end by 8 bases, with 13 bases between. The CDR3 region has the DNA TGTGCCATCAGTGAGTCGAGAGGGGTCGTCGAAAAACTGTTTTTT. Translated, it gives CAISESRGVVEKLFF.

The genes are TRBV7-8 and TRBJ1-2; D might be TRBD1 (6 bases). Germline V gene data show CDR1 as SGHVS and CDR2 as FQNEAQ. The CDR3 is made up of 17 amino acids. Deletions cut 1 base from V and 0 bases from J, with 15 bases between. The CDR3 reads CASSLVGGFSANYGYTF. The CDR3 DNA sequence: TGTGCCAGCAGCTTAGTAGGGGGATTCTCCGCTAACTATGGCTACACCTTC.

This chain uses TRBV4-1 with TRBJ1-2, with unresolved D. CDR3 length equals 16 residues. Between the trimmed V and J ends, which lost 1 base and 4 bases, there was a span of 16 bases. Germline loops: CDR1 MGHRA, CDR2 YSYEKL. CDR3 nucleotides: TGCGCCAGCAGCCAAGTGGGGAGCTGGGATGGCTATGGCTACACCTTC. Its protein is CASSQVGSWDGYGYTF.